This TCR beta chain stems from a study of T cell responses to AZD1222 COVID-19 vaccine. Study outcomes and limitations: Sampling captured repertoires only after the peak T cell response. Only a handful of AZD1222 recipients tested seropositive at baseline. Clonal diversity was possibly underestimated; the donors were predominantly white British and more often female.

Produced via immunoSEQ multiplex PCR; TCRdb's table is partial and in-frame only. The sample yields tens of thousands of clones, over 80% seen once. A remark on this clone: What it binds is not known.

Sample: peripheral blood, taken on day 0 of AZD1222 vaccination. This receptor was identified in an adult in good health.

The CDR3 DNA sequence: TGTGCCAGCAAATCTAGCGTCATAAAAGCCAATGAGCAGTTCTTC. Translating gives CASKSSVIKANEQFF. The chain recombines TRBV2 with TRBJ2-1, with D maybe TRBD2 (6 bases). The V gene's germline CDR1 is SNHLY and CDR2 FYNNEI. The CDR3 totals 15 residues. V shed 7 bases and J shed 6 bases, with 19 bases lying between them.